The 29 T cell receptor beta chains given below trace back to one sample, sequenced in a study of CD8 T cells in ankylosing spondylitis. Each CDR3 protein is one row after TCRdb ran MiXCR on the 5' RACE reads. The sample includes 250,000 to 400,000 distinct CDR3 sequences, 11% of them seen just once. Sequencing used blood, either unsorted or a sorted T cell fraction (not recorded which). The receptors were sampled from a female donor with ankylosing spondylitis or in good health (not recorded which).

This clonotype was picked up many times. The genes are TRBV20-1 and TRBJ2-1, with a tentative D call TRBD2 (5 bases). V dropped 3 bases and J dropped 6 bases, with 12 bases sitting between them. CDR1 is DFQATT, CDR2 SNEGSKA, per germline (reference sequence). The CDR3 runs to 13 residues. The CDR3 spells CSARGEYLNEQFF. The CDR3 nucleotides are TGCAGTGCTAGGGGAGAATACCTCAATGAGCAGTTCTTC.

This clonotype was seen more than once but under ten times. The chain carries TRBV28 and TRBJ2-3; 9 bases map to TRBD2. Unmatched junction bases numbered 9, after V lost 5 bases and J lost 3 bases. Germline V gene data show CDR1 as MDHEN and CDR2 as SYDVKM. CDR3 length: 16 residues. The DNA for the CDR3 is TGTGCCAGCAGTCCACCGGGACTAGCTCTTACAGATACGCAGTATTTT. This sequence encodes CASSPPGLALTDTQYF.

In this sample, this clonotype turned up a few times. Here the CDR3 DNA reads TGCAGCGTCACCATTACGGGGGCCAACGTCCTGACTTTC. Its protein is CSVTITGANVLTF. The genes are TRBV29-1 and TRBJ2-6; D ambiguous. Between the trimmed V and J ends, which lost 6 bases and 4 bases, there was a span of 10 bases. The CDR3 totals 13 residues. In germline, CDR1 is SQVTM, CDR2 ANQGSEA.

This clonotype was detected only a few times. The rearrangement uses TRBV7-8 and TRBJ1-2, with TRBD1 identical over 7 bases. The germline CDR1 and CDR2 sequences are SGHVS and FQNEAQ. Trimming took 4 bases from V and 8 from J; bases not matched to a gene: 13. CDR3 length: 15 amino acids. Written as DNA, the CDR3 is TGTGCCAGCAGCTCCGGGACAGTGGGGAATATAGGCTACACCTTC. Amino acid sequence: CASSSGTVGNIGYTF.

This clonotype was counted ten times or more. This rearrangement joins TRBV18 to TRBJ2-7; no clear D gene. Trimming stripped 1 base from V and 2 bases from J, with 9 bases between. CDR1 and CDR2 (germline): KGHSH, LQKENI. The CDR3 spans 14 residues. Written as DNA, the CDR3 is TGTGCCAGCTCACCACTTATGCAAACCTACGAGCAGTACTTC. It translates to CASSPLMQTYEQYF.

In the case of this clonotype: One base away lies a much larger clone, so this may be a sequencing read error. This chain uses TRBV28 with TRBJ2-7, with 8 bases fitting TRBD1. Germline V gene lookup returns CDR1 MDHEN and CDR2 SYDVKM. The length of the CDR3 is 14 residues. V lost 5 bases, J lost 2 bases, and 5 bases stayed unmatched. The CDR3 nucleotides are TGTGCCAGCAGTGGTAGGGACAGGACCTACGAGCAGTACTTC. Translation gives CASSGRDRTYEQYF.

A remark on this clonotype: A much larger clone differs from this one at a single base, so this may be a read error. CDR3 coding DNA: TGTGCCAGCAGTTTAAGGGGCCTTAAAGAGACCCAGTACTTC. This translates into CASSLRGLKETQYF. V gene TRBV12-3 or TRBV12-4 combines with J gene TRBJ2-5; TRBD1 is a possible D gene (5 bases). The CDR3 covers 14 residues. V lost 2 bases and J lost 3, with 10 bases in between.

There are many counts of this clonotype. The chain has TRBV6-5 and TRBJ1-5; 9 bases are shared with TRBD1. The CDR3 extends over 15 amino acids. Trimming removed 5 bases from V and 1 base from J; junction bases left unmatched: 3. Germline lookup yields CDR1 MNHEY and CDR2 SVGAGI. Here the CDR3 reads CASSLQGASNQPQHF. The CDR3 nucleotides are TGTGCCAGCAGTCTACAGGGGGCCAGCAATCAGCCCCAGCATTTT.

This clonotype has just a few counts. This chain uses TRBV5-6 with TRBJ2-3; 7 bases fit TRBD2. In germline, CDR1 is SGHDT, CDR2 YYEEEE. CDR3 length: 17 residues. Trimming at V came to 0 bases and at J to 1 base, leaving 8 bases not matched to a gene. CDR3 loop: CASSLAPFAGGTDTQYF. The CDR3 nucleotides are TGTGCCAGCAGCTTGGCTCCCTTCGCGGGGGGCACAGATACGCAGTATTTT.

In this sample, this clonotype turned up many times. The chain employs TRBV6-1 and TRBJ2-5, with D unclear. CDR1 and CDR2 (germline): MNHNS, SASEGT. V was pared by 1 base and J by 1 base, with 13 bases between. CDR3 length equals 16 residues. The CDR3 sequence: CASSEEKGTIQETQYF. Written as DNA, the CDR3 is TGTGCCAGCAGTGAAGAGAAGGGAACCATCCAAGAGACCCAGTACTTC.

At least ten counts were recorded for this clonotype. CDR3 region: CASSLGQSNSPLHF. CDR3 sequence (DNA): TGCGCCAGCAGCTTGGGACAGTCTAATTCACCCCTCCACTTT. The chain links TRBV5-1 to TRBJ1-6, with TRBD1 as a possible D gene (5 bases). Trimming removed 0 bases at V and 6 bases at J, with 7 bases between. The CDR3 runs to 14 residues. Germline loops: CDR1 SGHRS, CDR2 YFSETQ. The full variable domain, rest sourced from reference TRBV5-1 and TRBJ1-6, is KAGVTQTPRYLIKTRGQQVTLSCSPISGHRSVSWYQQTPGQGLQFLFEYFSETQRNKGNFPGRFSGRQFSNSRSEMNVSTLELGDSALYLCASSLGQSNSPLHFGNGTRLTVT.

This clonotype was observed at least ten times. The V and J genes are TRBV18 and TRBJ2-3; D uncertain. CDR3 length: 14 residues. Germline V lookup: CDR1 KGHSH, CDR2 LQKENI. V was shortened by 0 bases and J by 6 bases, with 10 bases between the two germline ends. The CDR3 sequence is CASSPPAAIDTQYF. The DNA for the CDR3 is TGTGCCAGCTCACCACCTGCCGCGATTGATACGCAGTATTTT. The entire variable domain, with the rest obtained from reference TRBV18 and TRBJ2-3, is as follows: NAGVMQNPRHLVRRRGQEARLRCSPMKGHSHVYWYRQLPEEGLKFMVYLQKENIIDESGMPKERFSAEFPKEGPSILRIQQVVRGDSAAYFCASSPPAAIDTQYFGPGTRLTVL.

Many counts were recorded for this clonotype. The CDR3 region is CASSFGGGQPQHF. DNA of the CDR3: TGTGCCAGCAGTTTCGGGGGGGGTCAGCCCCAGCATTTT. The chain combines TRBV12-3 or TRBV12-4 with TRBJ1-5, with a weak D call TRBD1 (5 bases). V shed 3 bases and J shed 6 bases, with 9 bases lying between them. The CDR3 is 13 amino acids.

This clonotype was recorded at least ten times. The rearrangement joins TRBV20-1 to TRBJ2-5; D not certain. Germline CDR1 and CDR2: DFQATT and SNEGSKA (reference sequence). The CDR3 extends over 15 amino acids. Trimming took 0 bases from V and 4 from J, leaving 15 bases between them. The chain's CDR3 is CSARDMVGRRETQYF. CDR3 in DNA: TGCAGTGCTAGAGATATGGTCGGACGGCGAGAGACCCAGTACTTC.

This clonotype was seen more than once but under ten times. DNA of the CDR3: TGTGCCAGCTCATTGGGGGAAGCCACAGATACGCAGTATTTT. The encoded protein is CASSLGEATDTQYF. The chain joins TRBV18 to TRBJ2-3, with D possibly called TRBD1 or TRBD2 (5 bases each). The CDR3 spans 14 residues. Trimming cost V 5 bases and J 2 bases, with 11 bases left between them. Germline V gives CDR1 KGHSH, CDR2 LQKENI.

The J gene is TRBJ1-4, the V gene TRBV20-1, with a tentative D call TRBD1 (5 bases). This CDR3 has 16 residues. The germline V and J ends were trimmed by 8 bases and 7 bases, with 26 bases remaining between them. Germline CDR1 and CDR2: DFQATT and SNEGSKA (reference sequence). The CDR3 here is CSSYFGAGRTGEKLFF. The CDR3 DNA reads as TGCAGTTCCTACTTTGGGGCAGGGCGGACGGGTGAAAAACTGTTTTTT.

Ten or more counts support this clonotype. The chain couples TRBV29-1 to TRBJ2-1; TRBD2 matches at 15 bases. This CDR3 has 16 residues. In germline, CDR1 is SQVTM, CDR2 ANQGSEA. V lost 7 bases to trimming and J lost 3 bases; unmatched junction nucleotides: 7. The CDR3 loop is CSAVGLAGGYYNEQFF. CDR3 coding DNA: TGCAGCGCCGTGGGACTAGCGGGAGGATACTACAATGAGCAGTTCTTC.

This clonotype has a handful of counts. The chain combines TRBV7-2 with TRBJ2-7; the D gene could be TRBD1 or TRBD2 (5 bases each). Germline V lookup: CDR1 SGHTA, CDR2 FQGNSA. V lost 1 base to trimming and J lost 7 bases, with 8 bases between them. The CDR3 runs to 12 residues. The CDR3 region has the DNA TGTGCCAGCAGCTTAGGAGGGGTAGAGCAGTACTTC. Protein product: CASSLGGVEQYF.

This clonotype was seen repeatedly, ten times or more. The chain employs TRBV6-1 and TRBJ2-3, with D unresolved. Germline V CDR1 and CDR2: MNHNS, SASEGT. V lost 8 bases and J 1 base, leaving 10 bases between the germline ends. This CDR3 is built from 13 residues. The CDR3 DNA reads TGTGCCAGCCAGACTCCGGGCACAGATACGCAGTATTTT. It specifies CASQTPGTDTQYF.

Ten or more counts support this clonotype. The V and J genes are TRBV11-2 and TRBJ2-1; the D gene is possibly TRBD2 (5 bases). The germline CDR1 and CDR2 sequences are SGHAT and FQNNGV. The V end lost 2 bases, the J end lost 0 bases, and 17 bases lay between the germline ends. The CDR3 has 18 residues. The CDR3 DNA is TGTGCCAGCAGCTTATTTTTTGGCGGGTTAAGCTCCTACAATGAGCAGTTCTTC. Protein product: CASSLFFGGLSSYNEQFF. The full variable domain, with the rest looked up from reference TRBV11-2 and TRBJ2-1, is EAGVAQSPRYKIIEKRQSVAFWCNPISGHATLYWYQQILGQGPKLLIQFQNNGVVDDSQLPKDRFSAERLKGVDSTLKIQPAKLEDSAVYLCASSLFFGGLSSYNEQFFGPGTRLTVL.

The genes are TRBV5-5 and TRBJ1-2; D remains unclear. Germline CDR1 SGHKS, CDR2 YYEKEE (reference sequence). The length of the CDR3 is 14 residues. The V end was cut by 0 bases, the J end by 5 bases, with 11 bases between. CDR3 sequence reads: CASSLGSGQYGYTF. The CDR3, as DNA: TGTGCCAGCAGCTTGGGTTCTGGGCAGTATGGCTACACCTTC.

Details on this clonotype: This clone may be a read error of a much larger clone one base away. This chain's CDR3 is CASSLLGQGAHAYTF. The CDR3 DNA sequence: TGTGCCAGCAGTTTACTAGGACAGGGGGCGCATGCCTACACCTTC. The chain uses TRBV27 and TRBJ1-2, with 11 positions matching TRBD1. The CDR3 spans 15 residues. CDR1 MNHEY and CDR2 SMNVEV come from the germline V gene (reference sequence). Trimming cost V 2 bases and J 10 bases; bases outside gene matches: 9.

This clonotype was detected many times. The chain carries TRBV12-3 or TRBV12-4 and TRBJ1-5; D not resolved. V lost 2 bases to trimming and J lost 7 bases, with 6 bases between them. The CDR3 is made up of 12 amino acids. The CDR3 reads CASSLPSQPQHF. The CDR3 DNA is TGTGCCAGCAGTTTACCGTCCCAGCCCCAGCATTTT.

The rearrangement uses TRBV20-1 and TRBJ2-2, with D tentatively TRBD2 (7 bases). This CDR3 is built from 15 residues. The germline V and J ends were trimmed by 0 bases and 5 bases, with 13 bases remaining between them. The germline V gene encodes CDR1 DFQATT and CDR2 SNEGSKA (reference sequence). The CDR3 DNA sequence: TGCAGTGCTAGAGAGGGAGGGGGGGTGACCGGGGAGCTGTTTTTT. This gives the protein CSAREGGGVTGELFF.

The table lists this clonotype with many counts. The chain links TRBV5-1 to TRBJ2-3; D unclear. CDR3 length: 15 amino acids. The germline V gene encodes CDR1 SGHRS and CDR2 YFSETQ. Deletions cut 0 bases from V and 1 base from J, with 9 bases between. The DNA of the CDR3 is TGCGCCAGCAGCTTGGGAGCTTTTGGCACAGATACGCAGTATTTT. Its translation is CASSLGAFGTDTQYF.

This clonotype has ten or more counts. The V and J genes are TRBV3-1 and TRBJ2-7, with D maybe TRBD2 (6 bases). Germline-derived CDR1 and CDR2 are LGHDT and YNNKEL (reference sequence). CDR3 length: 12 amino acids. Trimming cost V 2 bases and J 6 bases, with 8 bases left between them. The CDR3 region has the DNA TGTGCCAGCAGCCAACGACTAGGCGAGCAGTACTTC. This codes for CASSQRLGEQYF.

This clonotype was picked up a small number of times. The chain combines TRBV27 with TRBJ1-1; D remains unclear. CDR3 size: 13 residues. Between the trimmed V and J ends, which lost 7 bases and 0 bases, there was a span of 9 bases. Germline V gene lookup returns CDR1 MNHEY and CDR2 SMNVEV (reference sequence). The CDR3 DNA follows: TGTGCCAGCACCTCCAATCTGAACACTGAAGCTTTCTTT. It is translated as CASTSNLNTEAFF.

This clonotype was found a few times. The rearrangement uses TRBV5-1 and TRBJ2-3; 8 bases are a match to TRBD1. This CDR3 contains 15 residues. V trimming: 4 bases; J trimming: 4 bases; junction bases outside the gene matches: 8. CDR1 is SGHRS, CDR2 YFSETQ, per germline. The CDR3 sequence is CASSVGQVGADTQYF. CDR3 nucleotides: TGCGCCAGCAGCGTGGGACAGGTGGGAGCAGATACGCAGTATTTT.

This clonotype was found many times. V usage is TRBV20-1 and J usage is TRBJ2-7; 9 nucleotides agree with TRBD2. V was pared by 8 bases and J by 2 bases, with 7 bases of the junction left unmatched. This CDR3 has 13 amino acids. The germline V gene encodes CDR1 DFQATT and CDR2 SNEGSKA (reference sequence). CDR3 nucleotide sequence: TGCAGTACTATAGCGGGGGCAACCTACGAGCAGTACTTC. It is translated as CSTIAGATYEQYF.